These T cell receptor beta chains were read from a single sample in a study of CD8+CD57+ T cells in acquired aplastic anemia. TCRdb processed the reads anew with MiXCR; each CDR3 protein has one entry. The data show 200,000 to 300,000 distinct CDR3 sequences, 65% to 90% seen once. Sample: sorted CD4+, CD8+, or CD8+CD57+ T cells (not recorded which) from PBMCs. The receptors here all came from a human donor with aplastic anemia. The CDR3 runs from the conserved cysteine through the conserved F or W. D genes are given only for firm matches. Not all rows give a size; the values are once, few, many and, for expanded clones, a class.

TRBJ2-7	-	-	TRBV5-5	CASSLAPDNSYEQYF	TGTGCCAGCAGCTTGGCCCCGGACAACTCCTACGAGCAGTACTTC
TRBJ1-2	-	-	TRBV7-8	CASSLAGGRVAQYYTF	TGTGCCAGCAGCTTAGCGGGAGGTCGCGTTGCGCAGTATTACACCTTC
TRBJ1-2	-	-	TRBV7-8	CASSPTPSSITGETF	TGTGCCAGCAGCCCGACCCCTAGCAGTATAACCGGGGAGACCTTC
TRBJ1-5	-	-	TRBV10-3	CASSDSSGDQPQHF	TGTGCCAGCAGTGATTCGAGTGGTGATCAACCCCAGCATTTT
TRBJ1-2	-	-	TRBV2	CASSRGGADGYFF	TGTGCCAGCAGTCGTGGGGGGGCGGATGGCTACTTCTTC
TRBJ1-1	once	-	TRBV2	CASGEAPAVMHNDALF	TGTGCCAGCGGAGAGGCTCCCGCCGTTATGCACAATGATGCTTTATTT
TRBJ1-2	-	-	TRBV7-2	CASSLNLGGRGYTF	TGTGCCAGCAGCTTAAACCTGGGGGGTCGCGGCTACACCTTC
TRBJ2-2	-	TRBD1	TRBV7-2	CASSVSTGPDTQDLFF	TGTGCCAGCAGCGTGTCGACAGGGCCCGATACGCAGGATCTGTTTTTT
TRBJ2-1	-	TRBD2	TRBV7-3	CASSLTKRGYNNEFF	TGTGCCAGCAGCTTAACGAAGCGGGGGTACAACAATGAGTTCTTC
TRBJ2-3	-	TRBD2	TRBV9	CASRSGGHRKTLNF	TGTGCCAGCAGATCGGGGGGGCATAGGAAGACACTGAATTTT
TRBJ2-7	once	TRBD1	TRBV10-1	CASSSGQELREQYF	TGCGCCAGCAGCTCGGGACAGGAACTGAGGGAGCAGTACTTC
TRBJ2-1	-	-	TRBV4-1	CASSQNEGRRAGNEQFF	TGCGCCAGCAGCCAAAACGAAGGGAGGAGGGCAGGGAATGAGCAGTTCTTC
TRBJ1-2	-	-	TRBV7-7	CAVLGQAETQYFW	TGTGCCGTTCTTGGGCAGGCGGAGACCCAGTACTTCTGG
TRBJ1-2	-	-	TRBV11-2	CASSLSGTSGYTF	TGTGCCAGCAGCTTAAGCGGGACAAGTGGCTACACCTTC
TRBJ2-1	-	-	TRBV5-1	CASSFAGFNEQFF	TGCGCCAGCAGCTTTGCTGGGTTCAATGAGCAGTTCTTC
TRBJ1-6	few	-	TRBV9	CASSLEGGNSPLHF	TGTGCCAGCAGCTTAGAGGGGGGCAATTCACCCCTCCACTTT
TRBJ2-3	few	-	TRBV2	CASSGVGGIYEQYF	TGTGCCAGCAGTGGGGTGGGGGGTATCTACGAGCAGTACTTT
TRBJ1-5	few	-	TRBV5-5	CASSLDRDQPQHF	TGTGCCAGCAGCTTGGACAGGGATCAGCCCCAGCATTTT
TRBJ2-7	-	-	TRBV5-6	CASSLGGGLGYEQYF	TGTGCCAGCAGCTTGGGCGGGGGCCTCGGGTACGAGCAGTACTTC
TRBJ1-1	once	-	TRBV5-1	CASSLEAGVATEAFF	TGCGCCAGCAGCTTGGAGGCGGGGGTGGCCACTGAAGCTTTCTTT
TRBJ1-4	-	-	TRBV11-3	CASSRQANDEKLFF	TGTGCCAGCTCAAGACAGGCCAACGATGAAAAACTGTTTTTT
TRBJ1-5	-	-	TRBV11-3	CASSLGQSGNQPQHF	TGTGCCAGCAGCCTTGGACAGTCAGGAAATCAGCCCCAGCATTTT
TRBJ2-5	few	-	TRBV24-1	CATSERNRQETQYF	TGTGCCACCAGTGAACGGAATAGGCAGGAGACCCAGTACTTC
TRBJ2-1	-	-	TRBV19	CASSIASASYNEQFF	TGTGCCAGTAGTATAGCTAGCGCTTCCTACAATGAGCAGTTCTTC
TRBJ2-7	once	TRBD2	TRBV5-6	CASIIGGISYEQYF	TGTGCCAGCATCATCGGGGGGATCTCCTACGAGCAGTACTTC
TRBJ2-7	few	-	TRBV2	CASTSDYHYEQYF	TGTGCCAGCACCTCGGACTATCACTACGAGCAGTACTTC
TRBJ2-5	-	TRBD2	TRBV7-3	CASSFSGTYRETQYF	TGTGCCAGCAGCTTTAGCGGGACTTATAGAGAGACCCAGTACTTC
TRBJ2-3	-	TRBD2	TRBV19	CASSMGGDTYNEQF	TGTGCCAGTAGTATGGGGGGGGATACCTACAATGAGCAGTTT
TRBJ2-1	-	TRBD1	TRBV7-3	CASSPGQAFREKLF	TGTGCCAGCAGCCCGGGACAGGCGTTTAGGGAGAAGCTCTTC
TRBJ2-3	-	-	TRBV7-2	CASSLAGGHDEQFF	TGTGCCAGCAGCTTAGCGGGAGGCCACGATGAGCAGTTCTTT
TRBJ2-5	-	-	TRBV5-8	CASSLELQQETQYF	TGTGCCAGCAGCTTGGAACTTCAGCAAGAGACCCAGTACTTC
TRBJ2-1	-	-	TRBV7-9	CASSKGGQGAPLHFF	TGTGCCAGCAGCAAGGGGGGACAAGGGGCACCCCTGCACTTCTTC
TRBJ1-1	-	-	TRBV7-2	CASSLDPKGNTVSFF	TGTGCCAGCAGCTTAGATCCGAAAGGGAACACTGTTTCCTTCTTT
TRBJ1-2	-	TRBD1	TRBV27	CASSLATGGGYGYTF	TGTGCCAGCAGTTTAGCCACAGGGGGCGGCTATGGCTACACCTTC
TRBJ2-1	once	TRBD1	TRBV9	CASSVESPGQGRKQFF	TGTGCCAGCAGCGTAGAGTCCCCAGGACAGGGAAGAAAGCAGTTCTTC
TRBJ2-5	once	-	TRBV5-6	CASSLETEETQYF	TGTGCCAGCAGCTTGGAGACGGAAGAGACCCAGTACTTC
TRBJ2-7	-	TRBD2	TRBV19	CASSITSGGYDAQYF	TGTGCCAGTAGTATAACTAGCGGGGGCTACGATGCGCAGTACTTC
TRBJ1-2	-	-	TRBV19	CASSLRTAYGYTF	TGTGCCAGTAGTCTTCGGACAGCCTATGGCTACACCTTC
TRBJ2-5	few	-	TRBV7-8	CATSLARGPDTQYF	TGTGCCACCAGCTTAGCGAGAGGTCCCGATACCCAGTACTTT
TRBJ1-6	-	-	TRBV7-8	CASSFHPDGSALPPHF	TGTGCCAGCAGCTTTCATCCAGACGGCTCAGCCCTACCCCCCCACTTT
TRBJ1-2	few	-	TRBV20-1	CSAEREPYGYTF	TGCAGTGCTGAGAGAGAACCCTATGGCTACACCTTC
TRBJ2-2	-	-	TRBV25-1	CASSDLRGWNTGELFF	TGTGCCAGCAGTGATCTACGGGGGTGGAACACCGGGGAGCTGTTTTTT
TRBJ2-6	few	-	TRBV5-6	CASSLERSYGANVLTF	TGTGCCAGCAGCTTAGAGAGGAGCTACGGGGCCAACGTCCTGACTTTC
TRBJ2-7	-	TRBD2	TRBV24-1	CASALAAARANEQYF	TGTGCCAGCGCCCTAGCGGCAGCAAGGGCTAACGAGCAGTACTTC
TRBJ2-1	-	-	TRBV7-6	CASSSHRIRWPLDQFF	TGTGCCAGCAGCTCGCACAGAATACGTTGGCCCCTTGACCAGTTCTTC
TRBJ2-5	-	TRBD2	TRBV7-9	CARREARETQYF	TGTGCCAGACGGGAGGCTAGGGAGACCCAGTACTTC
TRBJ2-5	-	-	TRBV7-3	CASSRDTEPEKHCF	TGTGCCAGCTCCAGAGACACCGAGCCCGAGAAACACTGCTTC
TRBJ1-1	-	-	TRBV2	CASSDGGNTEAFF	TGTGCCAGCAGTGATGGGGGGAACACTGAAGCTTTCTTT